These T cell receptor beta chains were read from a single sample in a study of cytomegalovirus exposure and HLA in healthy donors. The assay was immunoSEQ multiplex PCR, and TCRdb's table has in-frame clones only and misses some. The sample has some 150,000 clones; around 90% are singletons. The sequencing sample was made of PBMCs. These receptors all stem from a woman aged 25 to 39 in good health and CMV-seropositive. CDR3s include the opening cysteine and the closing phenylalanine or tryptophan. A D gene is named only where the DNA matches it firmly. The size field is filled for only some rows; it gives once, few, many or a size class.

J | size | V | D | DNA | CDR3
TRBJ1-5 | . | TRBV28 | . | TGTGCCAGCGCGACATTGTATCAGCCCCAGCATTTT | CASATLYQPQHF
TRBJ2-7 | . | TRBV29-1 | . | TGCAGCGTACGAGGGACCGACGGGAGCTCCTACGAGCAGTACTTC | CSVRGTDGSSYEQYF
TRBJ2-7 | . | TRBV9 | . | TGTGCCAGCAGCGTAGGCGGGACGCCCTACGAGCAGTACTTC | CASSVGGTPYEQYF
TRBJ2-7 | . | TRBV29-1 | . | TGCAGCGTTAGTGGTCAAATGAGAGAGCAGTACTTC | CSVSGQMREQYF
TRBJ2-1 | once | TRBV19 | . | TGTGCCAGTAGTGCCCGTTCGGAGGGCTACAATGAGCAGTTCTTC | CASSARSEGYNEQFF
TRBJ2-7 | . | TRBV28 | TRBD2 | TGTGCCAGCAGCCCTCTGGCGGGGGGACCCTACGAGCAGTACTTC | CASSPLAGGPYEQYF
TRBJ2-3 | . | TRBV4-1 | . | TGCGCCAGCAGTGAGCTAGCTACAGATACGCAGTATTTT | CASSELATDTQYF
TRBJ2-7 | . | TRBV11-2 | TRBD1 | TGTGCCAGCAGCTTACCGGGACAGGGGGGCAACGAGCAGTACTTC | CASSLPGQGGNEQYF
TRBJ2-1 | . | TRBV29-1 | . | TGCAGCGTTGCCGACGGGGTTTACAATGAGCAGTTCTTC | CSVADGVYNEQFF
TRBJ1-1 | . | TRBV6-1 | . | TGTGCCAGCACCCTAGGACAGTTGAACACTGAAGCTTTCTTT | CASTLGQLNTEAFF
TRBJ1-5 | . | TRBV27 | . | TGTGCCAGCAGTTCAAACGGGCAGCCCCAGCATTTT | CASSSNGQPQHF
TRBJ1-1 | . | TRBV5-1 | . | TGCGCCAGCAGCTTGGCCGGCGGTGAAGCTTTCTTT | CASSLAGGEAFF
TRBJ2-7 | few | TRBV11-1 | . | TGTGCCAGCAGCTCCCCGTCACAGGTCTACGAGCAGTACTTC | CASSSPSQVYEQYF
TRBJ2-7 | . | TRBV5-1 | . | TGCGCCAGCAGCTTGACAGACATCTCCTACGAGCAGTACTTC | CASSLTDISYEQYF
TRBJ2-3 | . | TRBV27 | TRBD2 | TGTGCCAGCAGTTTATCCGCAAGCGGGGGAGGACGAGATACGCAGTATTTT | CASSLSASGGGRDTQYF
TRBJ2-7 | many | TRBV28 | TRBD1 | TGTGCCAGCAGTTTCCGGGACAGGGGTCAGTACTTC | CASSFRDRGQYF
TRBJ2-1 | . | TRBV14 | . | TGTGCCAGCAGCTTCAGTCAGGGCCCTCTCAATGAGCAGTTCTTC | CASSFSQGPLNEQFF
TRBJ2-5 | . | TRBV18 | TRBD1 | TGTGCCAGCTCACCAAGAACAGGGGGCACAGAGACCCAGTACTTC | CASSPRTGGTETQYF
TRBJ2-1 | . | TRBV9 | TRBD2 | TGTGCCAGCAGCGCCGGACTAGCGGGAGGGAATGAGCAGTTCTTC | CASSAGLAGGNEQFF
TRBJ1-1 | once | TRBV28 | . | TGTGCCAGCAGTTTAGGGAGCACAGAAGCTTTCTTT | CASSLGSTEAFF
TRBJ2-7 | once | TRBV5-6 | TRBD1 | TGTGCCAGCAGCCTACAGGGGGCCTCCTACGAGCAGTACTTC | CASSLQGASYEQYF
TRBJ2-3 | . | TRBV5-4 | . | TGTGCCAGCAGCTCGGGACAATTCACAGATACGCAGTATTTT | CASSSGQFTDTQYF
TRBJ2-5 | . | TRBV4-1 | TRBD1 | TGCGCCAGCAGCCACATGGTGCGGACAGGGATGGGGTTCCAAGAGACCCAGTACTTC | CASSHMVRTGMGFQETQYF
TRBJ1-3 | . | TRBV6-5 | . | TGTGCCAGCAGTCCCGACAGGTACTCTGGAAACACCATATATTTT | CASSPDRYSGNTIYF
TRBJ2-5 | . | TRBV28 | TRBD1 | TGTGCCAGCAGTTTTACAGGGGGCTTGGGGAAGACCCAGTACTTC | CASSFTGGLGKTQYF
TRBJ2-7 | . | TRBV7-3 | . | TGTGCCAGCAGCCCCTACGCGGGTTCCTTCTACGAGCAGTACTTC | CASSPYAGSFYEQYF